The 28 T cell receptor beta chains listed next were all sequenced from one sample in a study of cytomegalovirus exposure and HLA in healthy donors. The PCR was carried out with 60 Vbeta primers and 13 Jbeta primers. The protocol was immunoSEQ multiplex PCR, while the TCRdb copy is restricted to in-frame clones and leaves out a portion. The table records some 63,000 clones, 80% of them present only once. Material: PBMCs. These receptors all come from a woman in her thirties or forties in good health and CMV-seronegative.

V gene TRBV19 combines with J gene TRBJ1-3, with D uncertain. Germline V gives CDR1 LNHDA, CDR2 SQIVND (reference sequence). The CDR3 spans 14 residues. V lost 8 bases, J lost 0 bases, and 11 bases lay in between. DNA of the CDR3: TGTGCCAGTCAGCAGGTGAACTCTGGAAACACCATATATTTT. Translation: CASQQVNSGNTIYF.

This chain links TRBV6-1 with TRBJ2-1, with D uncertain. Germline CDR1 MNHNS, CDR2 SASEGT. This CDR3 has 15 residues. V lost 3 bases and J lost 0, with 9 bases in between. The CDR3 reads CASSDGTSSYNEQFF. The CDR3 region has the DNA TGTGCCAGCAGTGATGGCACCTCCTCCTACAATGAGCAGTTCTTC.

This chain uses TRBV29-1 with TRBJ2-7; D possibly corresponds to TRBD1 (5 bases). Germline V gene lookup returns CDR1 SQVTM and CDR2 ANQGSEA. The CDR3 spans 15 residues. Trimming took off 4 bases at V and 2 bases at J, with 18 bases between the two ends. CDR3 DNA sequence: TGCAGCGTTGCAGGGCAGGACCACCTACCCTACGAGCAGTACTTC. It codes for CSVAGQDHLPYEQYF.

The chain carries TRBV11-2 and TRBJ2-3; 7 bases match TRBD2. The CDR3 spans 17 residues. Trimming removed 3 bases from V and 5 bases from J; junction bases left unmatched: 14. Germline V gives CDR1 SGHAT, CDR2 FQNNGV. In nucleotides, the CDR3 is TGTGCCAGCAGCTTCGGGCGAGCGGGGTTCTCAGGAGATACGCAGTATTTT. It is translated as CASSFGRAGFSGDTQYF.

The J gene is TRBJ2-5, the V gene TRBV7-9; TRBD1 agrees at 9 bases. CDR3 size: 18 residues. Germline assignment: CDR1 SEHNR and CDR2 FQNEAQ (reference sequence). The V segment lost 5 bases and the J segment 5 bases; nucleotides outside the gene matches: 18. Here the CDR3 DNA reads TGTGCCAGCAGCCGTCCGGGACAGGGCTTCCTCACGGGGGAGACCCAGTACTTC. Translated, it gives CASSRPGQGFLTGETQYF.

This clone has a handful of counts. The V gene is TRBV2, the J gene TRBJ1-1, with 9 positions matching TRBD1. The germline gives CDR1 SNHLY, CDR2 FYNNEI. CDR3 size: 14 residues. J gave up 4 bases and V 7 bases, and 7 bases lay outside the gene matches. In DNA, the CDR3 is TGTGCCAGCAAGGGACAGGGAGGGGGCACTGAAGCTTTCTTT. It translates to CASKGQGGGTEAFF.

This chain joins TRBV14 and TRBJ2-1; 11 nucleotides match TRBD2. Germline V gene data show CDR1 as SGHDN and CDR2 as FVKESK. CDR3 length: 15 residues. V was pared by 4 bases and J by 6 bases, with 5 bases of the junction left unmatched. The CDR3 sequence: CASSPGLAGSNEQFF. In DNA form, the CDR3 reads TGTGCCAGCAGCCCCGGACTAGCGGGTAGCAATGAGCAGTTCTTC.

This chain's CDR3 is CASSLEGRGPSLGYTF. As DNA, the CDR3 is TGTGCCAGCAGCTTAGAGGGCAGGGGTCCTTCCCTAGGCTACACCTTC. The V and J genes are TRBV7-8 and TRBJ1-2, with D possibly matching TRBD1 (6 bases). The CDR3 sequence is 16 residues long. Trimming removed 1 base from V and 8 bases from J, with 20 bases in between. The germline V gene has CDR1 SGHVS and CDR2 FQNEAQ.

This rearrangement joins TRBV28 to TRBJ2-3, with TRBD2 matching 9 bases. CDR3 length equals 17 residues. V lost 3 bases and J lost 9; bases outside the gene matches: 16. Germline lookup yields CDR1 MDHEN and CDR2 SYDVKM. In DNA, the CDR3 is TGTGCCAGCAGTTTTAAGGGCGGGCTAGCGGGATCGGGAACGCAGTATTTT. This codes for CASSFKGGLAGSGTQYF.

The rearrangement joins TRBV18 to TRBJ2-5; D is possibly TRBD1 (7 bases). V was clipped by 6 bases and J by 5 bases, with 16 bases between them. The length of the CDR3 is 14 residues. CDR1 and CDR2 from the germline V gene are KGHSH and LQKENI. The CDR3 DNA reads TGTGCCAGCTCTCCGGCGGGACAGCTGGAGACCCAGTACTTC. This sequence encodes CASSPAGQLETQYF. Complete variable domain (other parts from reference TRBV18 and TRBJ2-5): NAGVMQNPRHLVRRRGQEARLRCSPMKGHSHVYWYRQLPEEGLKFMVYLQKENIIDESGMPKERFSAEFPKEGPSILRIQQVVRGDSAAYFCASSPAGQLETQYFGPGTRLLVL.

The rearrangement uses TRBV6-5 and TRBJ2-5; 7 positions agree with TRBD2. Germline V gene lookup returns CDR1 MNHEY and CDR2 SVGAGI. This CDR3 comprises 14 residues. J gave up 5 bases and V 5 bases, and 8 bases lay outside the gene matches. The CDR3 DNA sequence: TGTGCCAGCAGTACTTTTCAGGGAGGGGAGACCCAGTACTTC. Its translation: CASSTFQGGETQYF.

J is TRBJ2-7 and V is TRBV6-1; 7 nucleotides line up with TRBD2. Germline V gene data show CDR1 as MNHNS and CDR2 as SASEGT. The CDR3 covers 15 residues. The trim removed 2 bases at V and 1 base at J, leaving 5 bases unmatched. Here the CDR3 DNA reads TGTGCCAGCAGTGAATTCGCGGGAGCGTCCTACGAGCAGTACTTC. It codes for CASSEFAGASYEQYF.

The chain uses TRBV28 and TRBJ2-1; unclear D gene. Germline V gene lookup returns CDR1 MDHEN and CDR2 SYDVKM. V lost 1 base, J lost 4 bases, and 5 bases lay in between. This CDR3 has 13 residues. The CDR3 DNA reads TGTGCCAGCAGTTTATCGGGTTACAATGAGCAGTTCTTC. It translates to CASSLSGYNEQFF.

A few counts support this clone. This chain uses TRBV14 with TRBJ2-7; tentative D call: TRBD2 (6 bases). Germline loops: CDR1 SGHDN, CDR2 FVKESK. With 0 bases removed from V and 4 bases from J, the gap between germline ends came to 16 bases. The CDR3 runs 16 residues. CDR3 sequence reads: CASSQDHIGRRYEQYF. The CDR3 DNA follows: TGTGCCAGCAGCCAAGATCACATCGGGAGACGGTACGAGCAGTACTTC.

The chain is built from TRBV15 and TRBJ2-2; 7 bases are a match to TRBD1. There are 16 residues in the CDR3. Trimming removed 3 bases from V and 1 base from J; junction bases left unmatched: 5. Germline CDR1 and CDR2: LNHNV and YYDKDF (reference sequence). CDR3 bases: TGTGCCACCAGCAGTAGACAGGGAGTGAACACCGGGGAGCTGTTTTTT. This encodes CATSSRQGVNTGELFF.

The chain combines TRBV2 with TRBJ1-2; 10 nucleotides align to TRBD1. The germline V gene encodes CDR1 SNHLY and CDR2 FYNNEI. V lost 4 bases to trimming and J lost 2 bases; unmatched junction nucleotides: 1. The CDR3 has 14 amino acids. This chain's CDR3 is CASSVDRGNYGYTF. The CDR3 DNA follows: TGTGCCAGCAGTGTGGACAGGGGGAACTATGGCTACACCTTC.

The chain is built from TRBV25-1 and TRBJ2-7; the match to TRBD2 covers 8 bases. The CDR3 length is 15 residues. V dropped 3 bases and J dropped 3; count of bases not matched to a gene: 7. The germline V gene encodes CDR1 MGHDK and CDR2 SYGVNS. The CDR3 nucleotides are TGTGCCAGCAGTGATAATAGCGGGACGAACTACGAGCAGTACTTC. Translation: CASSDNSGTNYEQYF.

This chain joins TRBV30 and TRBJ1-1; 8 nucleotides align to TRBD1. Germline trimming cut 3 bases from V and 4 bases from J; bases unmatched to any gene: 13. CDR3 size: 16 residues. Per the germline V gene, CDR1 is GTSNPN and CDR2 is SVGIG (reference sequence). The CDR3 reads CAWSTDRVIGSTEAFF. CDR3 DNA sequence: TGTGCCTGGAGCACGGACAGGGTCATAGGATCCACTGAAGCTTTCTTT.

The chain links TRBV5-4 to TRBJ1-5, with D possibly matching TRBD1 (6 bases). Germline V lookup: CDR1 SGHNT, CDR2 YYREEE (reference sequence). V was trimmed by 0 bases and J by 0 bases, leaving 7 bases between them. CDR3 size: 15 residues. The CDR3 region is CASSLAGDSNQPQHF. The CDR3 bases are TGTGCCAGCAGCTTGGCAGGGGATAGCAATCAGCCCCAGCATTTT.

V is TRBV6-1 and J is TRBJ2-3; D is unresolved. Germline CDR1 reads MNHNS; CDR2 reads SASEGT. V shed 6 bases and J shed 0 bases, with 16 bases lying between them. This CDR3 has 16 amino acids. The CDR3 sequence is CASSEILADSTDTQYF. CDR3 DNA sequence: TGTGCCAGCAGCGAAATCTTGGCAGATAGCACAGATACGCAGTATTTT.

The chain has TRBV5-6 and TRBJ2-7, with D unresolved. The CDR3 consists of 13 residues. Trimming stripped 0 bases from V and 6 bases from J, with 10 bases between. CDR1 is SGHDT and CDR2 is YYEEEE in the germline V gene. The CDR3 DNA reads TGTGCCAGCAGCTTGGCCTCAAGCTCCGAGCAGTACTTC. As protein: CASSLASSSEQYF. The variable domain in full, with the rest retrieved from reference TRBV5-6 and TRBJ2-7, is DAGVTQSPTHLIKTRGQQVTLRCSPKSGHDTVSWYQQALGQGPQFIFQYYEEEERQRGNFPDRFSGHQFPNYSSELNVNALLLGDSALYLCASSLASSSEQYFGPGTRLTVT.

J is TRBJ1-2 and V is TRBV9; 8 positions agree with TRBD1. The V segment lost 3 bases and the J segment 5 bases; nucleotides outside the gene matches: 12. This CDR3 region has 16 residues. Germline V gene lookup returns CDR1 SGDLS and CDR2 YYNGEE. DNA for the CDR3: TGTGCCAGCAGCGGAGGCGGACAGGGCATATATTATGGCTACACCTTC. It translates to CASSGGGQGIYYGYTF.

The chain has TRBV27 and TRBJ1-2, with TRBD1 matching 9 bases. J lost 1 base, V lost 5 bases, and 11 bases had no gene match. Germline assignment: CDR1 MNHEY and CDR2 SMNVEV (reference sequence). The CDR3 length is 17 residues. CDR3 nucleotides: TGTGCCAGCAGTCCGTGGACAGGGGACAATTTTAACTATGGCTACACCTTC. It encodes CASSPWTGDNFNYGYTF.

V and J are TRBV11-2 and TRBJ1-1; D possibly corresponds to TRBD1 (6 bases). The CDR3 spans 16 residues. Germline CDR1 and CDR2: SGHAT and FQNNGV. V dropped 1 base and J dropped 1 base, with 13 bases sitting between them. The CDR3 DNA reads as TGTGCCAGCAGCTTAGCGATTGGGGGCCCGAACACTGAAGCTTTCTTT. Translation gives CASSLAIGGPNTEAFF.

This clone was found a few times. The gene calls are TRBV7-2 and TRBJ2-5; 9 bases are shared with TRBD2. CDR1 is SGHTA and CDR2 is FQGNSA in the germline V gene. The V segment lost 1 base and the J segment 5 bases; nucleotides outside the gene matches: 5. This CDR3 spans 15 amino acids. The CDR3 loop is CASSLGGRARETQYF. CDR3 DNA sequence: TGTGCCAGCAGCTTAGGCGGGAGGGCTCGGGAGACCCAGTACTTC.

CDR3 sequence reads: CASSLDRVNNEQFF. CDR3 DNA: TGTGCCAGCAGCTTAGACAGGGTCAACAATGAGCAGTTCTTC. The chain carries TRBV27 and TRBJ2-1; 7 bases map to TRBD1. CDR1 is MNHEY, CDR2 SMNVEV, per germline (reference sequence). Trimming took 6 bases from V and 5 from J; bases not matched to a gene: 7. The CDR3 contains 14 residues.

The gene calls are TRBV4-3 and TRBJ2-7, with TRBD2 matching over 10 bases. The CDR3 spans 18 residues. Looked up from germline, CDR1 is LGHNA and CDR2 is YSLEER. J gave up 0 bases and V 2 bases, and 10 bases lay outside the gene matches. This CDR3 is CASSQRTSGYSSSYEQYF. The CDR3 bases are TGCGCCAGCAGCCAACGGACTAGCGGTTACTCTAGCTCCTACGAGCAGTACTTC.

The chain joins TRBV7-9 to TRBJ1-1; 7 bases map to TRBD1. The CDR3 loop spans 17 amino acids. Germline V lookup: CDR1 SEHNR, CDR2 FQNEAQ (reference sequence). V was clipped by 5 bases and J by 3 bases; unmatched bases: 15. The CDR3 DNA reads TGTGCCAGCAGCCCAAGGACAGGACGCGATTTGTACACTGAAGCTTTCTTT. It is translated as CASSPRTGRDLYTEAFF.